This is a list of T cell receptor beta chains from one sample in a study of T cell repertoires in cytomegalovirus infection. TCRdb re-called the reads with MiXCR, one entry per CDR3 protein. The data contain approximately 500,000 distinct CDR3 sequences, around 27% of them singletons. Sequencing used PBMCs. Receptors were obtained from a human donor in good health (CMV status not recorded). Some clones in this sample may be carry-over from other donors' samples. Each CDR3 is given with its conserved first and last residue. Each record gives: J gene, V gene, D gene, CDR3 protein. The D gene is left open where the match is weak.

j_gene: TRBJ2-1; v_gene: TRBV9; d_gene: TRBD2; CDR3aa: CASSVAPAGVDNEQFF
j_gene: TRBJ2-3; v_gene: TRBV4-3; d_gene: TRBD2; CDR3aa: CASSQEASGRYSTDTQYF
j_gene: TRBJ1-2; v_gene: TRBV19; d_gene: -; CDR3aa: CASSLTKSGYTF
j_gene: TRBJ1-1; v_gene: TRBV3-1; d_gene: TRBD1; CDR3aa: CASSQVGTGDFEAFF
j_gene: TRBJ2-2; v_gene: TRBV6-1; d_gene: TRBD1; CDR3aa: CASSEYVAGGFGTGELFF
j_gene: TRBJ2-1; v_gene: TRBV6-1; d_gene: TRBD1; CDR3aa: CASSDDRASYNEQFF
j_gene: TRBJ2-1; v_gene: TRBV12-3/TRBV12-4; d_gene: -; CDR3aa: CASSLGALPRGNEQFF
j_gene: TRBJ1-1; v_gene: TRBV7-9; d_gene: -; CDR3aa: CASSSKPNTEAFF
j_gene: TRBJ1-1; v_gene: TRBV3-1; d_gene: -; CDR3aa: CASSQDSLNTEAFF
j_gene: TRBJ2-2; v_gene: TRBV6-1; d_gene: TRBD2; CDR3aa: CASSPRRLAGVAGELFF
j_gene: TRBJ2-6; v_gene: TRBV6-2/TRBV6-3; d_gene: TRBD2; CDR3aa: CASSYSGTSDTGANVLTF
j_gene: TRBJ2-1; v_gene: TRBV19; d_gene: -; CDR3aa: CASSPGWNEQFF
j_gene: TRBJ2-1; v_gene: TRBV5-4; d_gene: -; CDR3aa: CASSLVQRRDNEQFF
j_gene: TRBJ2-7; v_gene: TRBV3-1; d_gene: TRBD1; CDR3aa: CASSRGQDSYEQYF
j_gene: TRBJ2-6; v_gene: TRBV6-2/TRBV6-3; d_gene: TRBD1; CDR3aa: CASSYPGGHSGANVLTF
j_gene: TRBJ1-5; v_gene: TRBV23-1; d_gene: -; CDR3aa: CASSQSERSETQPQHF
j_gene: TRBJ1-5; v_gene: TRBV29-1; d_gene: -; CDR3aa: CSVVTGSNQPQHF
j_gene: TRBJ1-4; v_gene: TRBV7-9; d_gene: -; CDR3aa: CASSPVRGEKLFF
j_gene: TRBJ1-1; v_gene: TRBV20-1; d_gene: -; CDR3aa: CSASVSGTTEAFF
j_gene: TRBJ2-1; v_gene: TRBV27; d_gene: -; CDR3aa: CASSLNFNVAYNEQFF
j_gene: TRBJ1-6; v_gene: TRBV7-6; d_gene: -; CDR3aa: CASSSNNRVNSPLHF
j_gene: TRBJ1-2; v_gene: TRBV7-8; d_gene: -; CDR3aa: CASSLGGVGAGGYTF
j_gene: TRBJ2-7; v_gene: TRBV27; d_gene: TRBD1; CDR3aa: CASSLRQGVYEQYF
j_gene: TRBJ2-1; v_gene: TRBV7-2; d_gene: TRBD1; CDR3aa: CASSTLGTGLEAGGFF
j_gene: TRBJ1-2; v_gene: TRBV19; d_gene: -; CDR3aa: CATTRWGGYTF
j_gene: TRBJ2-7; v_gene: TRBV6-5; d_gene: TRBD1; CDR3aa: CASRQRPGQGTGEQYF
j_gene: TRBJ2-5; v_gene: TRBV7-2; d_gene: TRBD2; CDR3aa: CASSRTSGSAETQYF
j_gene: TRBJ1-6; v_gene: TRBV4-1; d_gene: -; CDR3aa: CASSQDTGRYNSPLHF
j_gene: TRBJ1-2; v_gene: TRBV12-3/TRBV12-4; d_gene: -; CDR3aa: CASSGTFSGNYGYTF
j_gene: TRBJ2-3; v_gene: TRBV7-2; d_gene: -; CDR3aa: CASSLSRVSTDTQYF
j_gene: TRBJ2-7; v_gene: TRBV9; d_gene: -; CDR3aa: CASSVGSSSYEQYF
j_gene: TRBJ2-3; v_gene: TRBV28; d_gene: TRBD2; CDR3aa: CASRSLAGGPNTQYF
j_gene: TRBJ1-5; v_gene: TRBV6-2/TRBV6-3; d_gene: -; CDR3aa: CASSSRRVRQPQHF
j_gene: TRBJ2-2; v_gene: TRBV7-2; d_gene: -; CDR3aa: CASSLQGFAGELFF
j_gene: TRBJ2-1; v_gene: TRBV20-1; d_gene: TRBD2; CDR3aa: CSARRLAGEGFNEQFF
j_gene: TRBJ1-4; v_gene: TRBV5-4; d_gene: TRBD1; CDR3aa: CASSLHTGGGEKLFF
j_gene: TRBJ2-3; v_gene: TRBV4-1; d_gene: -; CDR3aa: CASSQGEGVSTDTQYF
j_gene: TRBJ2-1; v_gene: TRBV6-5; d_gene: TRBD2; CDR3aa: CASSYSGGATYNEQFF
j_gene: TRBJ2-2; v_gene: TRBV6-6; d_gene: TRBD2; CDR3aa: CASRLVAGGPGELFF
j_gene: TRBJ1-1; v_gene: TRBV14; d_gene: -; CDR3aa: CASSQQGRPGAEAFF